This T cell receptor (beta chain) was obtained from a study of Ad26.COV2.S vaccination and SARS-CoV-2 variants. About the research overall: The donor belonged to the COV1001 Ad26.COV2.S trial arm. Participants got Ad26.COV2.S intramuscularly, once or twice 56 days apart. Study-wide results and limits: It was found that vaccine and placebo recipients had similar non-spike TCR breadth.

About this clone: Its antigen is not known.

Treatment defined: 15 to 20 received Ad26.COV2.S at low or high dose, single or two shots; about 5 received placebo; per-sample allocation not given. Material that was analyzed had been drawn on day 63 after the first vaccine or placebo injection. Germline lookup yields CDR1 MDHEN and CDR2 SYDVKM. V was cut by 5 bases and J by 8 bases, with 9 bases left in between. The CDR3 has 11 amino acids. The data were produced by immunoSEQ multiplex PCR, yet TCRdb's version contains in-frame clones alone and is incomplete. Among about 380,000 clones listed, 83% were seen once. The sample here was peripheral blood, taken in a trial of Ad26.COV2.S vaccine versus placebo. This clonotype was sampled from a person aged 18-60 years who received the Ad26.COV2.S COVID-19 vaccine or a placebo. J is TRBJ1-1 and V is TRBV28; D remains unclear. The CDR3 reads CASSPGREAFF. CDR3 coding DNA: TGTGCCAGCAGTCCCGGTAGGGAAGCTTTCTTT.